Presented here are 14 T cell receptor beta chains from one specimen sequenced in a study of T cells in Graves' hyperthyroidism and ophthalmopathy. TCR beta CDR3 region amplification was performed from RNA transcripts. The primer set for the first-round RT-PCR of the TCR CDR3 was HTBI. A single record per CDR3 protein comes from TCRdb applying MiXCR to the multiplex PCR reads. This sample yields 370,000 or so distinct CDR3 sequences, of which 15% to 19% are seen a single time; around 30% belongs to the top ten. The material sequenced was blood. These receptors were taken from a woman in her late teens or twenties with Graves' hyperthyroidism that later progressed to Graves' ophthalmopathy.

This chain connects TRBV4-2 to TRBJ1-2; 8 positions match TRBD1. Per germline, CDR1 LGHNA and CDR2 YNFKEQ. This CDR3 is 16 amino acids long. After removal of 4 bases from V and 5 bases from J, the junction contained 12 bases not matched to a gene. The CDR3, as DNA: TGTGCCAGCAGCCTATTCGAGGCGGACAGGGCTTATGGCTACACCTTC. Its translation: CASSLFEADRAYGYTF.

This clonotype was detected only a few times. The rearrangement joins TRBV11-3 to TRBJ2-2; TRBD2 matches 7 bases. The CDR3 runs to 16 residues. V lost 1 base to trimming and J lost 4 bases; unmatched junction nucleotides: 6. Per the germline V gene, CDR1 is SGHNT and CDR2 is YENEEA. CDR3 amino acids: CASSLVAGDSTGELFF. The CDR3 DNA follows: TGTGCCAGCAGCTTAGTTGCGGGAGATTCCACCGGGGAGCTGTTTTTT.

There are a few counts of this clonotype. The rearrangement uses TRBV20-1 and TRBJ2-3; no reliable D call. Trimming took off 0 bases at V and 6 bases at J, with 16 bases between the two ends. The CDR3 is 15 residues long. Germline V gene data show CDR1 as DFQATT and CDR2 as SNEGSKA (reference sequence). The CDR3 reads CSARDRTYPADTQYF. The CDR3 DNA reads TGCAGTGCTAGAGACAGAACCTACCCGGCGGATACGCAGTATTTT.

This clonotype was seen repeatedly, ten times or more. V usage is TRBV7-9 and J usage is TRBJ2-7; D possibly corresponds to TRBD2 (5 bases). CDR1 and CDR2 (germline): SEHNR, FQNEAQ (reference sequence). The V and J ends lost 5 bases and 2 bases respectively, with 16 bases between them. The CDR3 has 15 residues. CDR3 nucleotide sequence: TGTGCCAGCAGCCCCCAAGGAGCGGTGGCCTACGAGCAGTACTTC. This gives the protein CASSPQGAVAYEQYF. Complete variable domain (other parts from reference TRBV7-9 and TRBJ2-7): DTGVSQNPRHKITKRGQNVTFRCDPISEHNRLYWYRQTLGQGPEFLTYFQNEAQLEKSRLLSDRFSAERPKGSFSTLEIQRTEQGDSAMYLCASSPQGAVAYEQYFGPGTRLTVT.

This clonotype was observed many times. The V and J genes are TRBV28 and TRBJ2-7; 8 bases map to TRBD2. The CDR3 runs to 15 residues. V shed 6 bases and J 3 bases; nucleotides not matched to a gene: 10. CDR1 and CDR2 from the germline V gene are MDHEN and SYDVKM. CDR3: CASSPGVAGRYEQYF. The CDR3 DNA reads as TGTGCCAGCAGCCCCGGGGTAGCGGGACGCTACGAGCAGTACTTC.

In nucleotides, the CDR3 is TGTGCCACCAGTGATTTACCGGATACGCAGTATTTT. Its translation: CATSDLPDTQYF. The chain carries TRBV24-1 and TRBJ2-3; D is unresolved. The CDR3 runs 12 residues. V shed 1 base and J shed 6 bases, with 4 bases lying between them. Looked up from germline, CDR1 is KGHDR and CDR2 is SFDVKD.

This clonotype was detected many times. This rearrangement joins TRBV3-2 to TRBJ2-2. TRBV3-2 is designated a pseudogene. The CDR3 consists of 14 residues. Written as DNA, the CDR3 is TGTGCCAGCAGCCAGGAGCGGTGGATGAGGGAGCTGTTTTTT. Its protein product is CASSQERWMRELFF.

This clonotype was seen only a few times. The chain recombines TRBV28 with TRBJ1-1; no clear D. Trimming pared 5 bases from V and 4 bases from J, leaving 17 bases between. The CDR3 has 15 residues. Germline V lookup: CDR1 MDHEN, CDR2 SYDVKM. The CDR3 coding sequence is TGTGCCAGCAGTCCTCGACTTACAAGTAGCACTGAAGCTTTCTTT. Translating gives CASSPRLTSSTEAFF.

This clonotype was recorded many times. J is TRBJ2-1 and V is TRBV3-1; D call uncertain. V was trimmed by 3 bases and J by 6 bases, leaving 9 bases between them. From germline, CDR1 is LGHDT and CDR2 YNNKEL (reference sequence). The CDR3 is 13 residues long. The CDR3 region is CASSQDLSNEQFF. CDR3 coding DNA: TGTGCCAGCAGCCAGGATCTTTCCAATGAGCAGTTCTTC.

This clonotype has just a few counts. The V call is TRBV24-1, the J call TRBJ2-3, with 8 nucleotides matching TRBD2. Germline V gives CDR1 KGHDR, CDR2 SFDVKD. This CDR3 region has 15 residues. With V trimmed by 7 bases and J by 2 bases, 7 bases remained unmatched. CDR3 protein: CATSQIGLATDTQYF. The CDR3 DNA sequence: TGTGCCACCAGCCAAATCGGACTAGCCACAGATACGCAGTATTTT.

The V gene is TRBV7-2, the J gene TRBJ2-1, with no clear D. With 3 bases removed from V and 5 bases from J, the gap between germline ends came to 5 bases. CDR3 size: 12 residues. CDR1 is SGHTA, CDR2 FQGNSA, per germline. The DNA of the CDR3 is TGTGCCAGCAGCTTTCACCACAATGAGCAGTTCTTC. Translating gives CASSFHHNEQFF.

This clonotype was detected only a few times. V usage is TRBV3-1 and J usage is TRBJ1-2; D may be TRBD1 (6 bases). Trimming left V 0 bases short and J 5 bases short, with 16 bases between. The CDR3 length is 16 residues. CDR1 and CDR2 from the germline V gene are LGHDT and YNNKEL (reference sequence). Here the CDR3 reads CASSQDPGGAEYGYTF. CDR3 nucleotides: TGTGCCAGCAGCCAAGATCCGGGGGGGGCTGAATATGGCTACACCTTC. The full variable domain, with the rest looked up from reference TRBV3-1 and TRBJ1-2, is DTAVSQTPKYLVTQMGNDKSIKCEQNLGHDTMYWYKQDSKKFLKIMFSYNNKELIINETVPNRFSPKSPDKAHLNLHINSLELGDSAVYFCASSQDPGGAEYGYTFGSGTRLTVV.

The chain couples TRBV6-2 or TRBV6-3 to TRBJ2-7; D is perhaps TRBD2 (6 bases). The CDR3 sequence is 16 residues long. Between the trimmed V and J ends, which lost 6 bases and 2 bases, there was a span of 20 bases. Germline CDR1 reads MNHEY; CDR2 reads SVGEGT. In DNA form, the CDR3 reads TGTGCCAGCAGCCCCAGCGGTGGGACTCAAACCTACGAGCAGTACTTC. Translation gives CASSPSGGTQTYEQYF.

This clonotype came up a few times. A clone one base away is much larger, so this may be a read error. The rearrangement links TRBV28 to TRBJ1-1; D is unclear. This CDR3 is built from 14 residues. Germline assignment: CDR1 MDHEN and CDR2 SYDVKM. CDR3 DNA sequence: TGTGCCAGCACCCTAGGTGGGGTGAGCACTGGAGCTTTCTTT. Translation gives CASTLGGVSTGAFF.